This T cell receptor beta chain originates from a study of cytomegalovirus exposure and HLA in healthy donors. The table came from immunoSEQ multiplex PCR; TCRdb's copy has only in-frame clones and leaves some out. Here the sample spans some 130,000 clones, approximately 92% being singletons. Germline CDR1 and CDR2: SGHRS and YFSETQ. The CDR3 has 15 residues. V was clipped by 0 bases and J by 4 bases; unmatched bases: 5. Worth noting for this clone: The antigen remains undetermined.

Study results and limitations: Rarity marked most TCR sequences, yet some public TCRs occurred in many donors. Cytomegalovirus-associated TCR beta chains were listed, numbering 150 to 200.

This TCR was recovered from a woman between 18 and 29 years old in good health and CMV-seronegative. The V and J genes are TRBV5-1 and TRBJ1-2; 8 nucleotides match TRBD1. What was sequenced was PBMCs. The DNA of the CDR3 is TGCGCCAGCAGCTTGGTGCAGGGGGCTGGCTATGGCTACACCTTC. Amino acids: CASSLVQGAGYGYTF.